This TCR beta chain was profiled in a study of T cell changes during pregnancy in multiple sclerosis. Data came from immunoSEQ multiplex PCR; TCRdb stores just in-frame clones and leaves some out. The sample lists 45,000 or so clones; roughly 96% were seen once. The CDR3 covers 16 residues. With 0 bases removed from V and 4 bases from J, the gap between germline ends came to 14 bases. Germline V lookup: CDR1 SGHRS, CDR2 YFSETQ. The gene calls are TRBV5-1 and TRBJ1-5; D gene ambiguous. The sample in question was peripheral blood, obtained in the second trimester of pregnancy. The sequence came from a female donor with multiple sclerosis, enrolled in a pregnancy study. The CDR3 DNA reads TGCGCCAGCAGCTTGGATCCCCGACATGTGAATCAGCCCCAGCATTTT. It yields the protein CASSLDPRHVNQPQHF.